This TCR beta chain was recorded in a study of beta chain features in type 1 diabetes. Study overall: The patients were much like the healthy donors in age, gender and cell yields.

Donors contributed one heparinised blood draw apiece, averaging about 110 mL. By way of CD45RO/CCR7/CD25/CD127/CD95/CD27, the CD4+ regulatory, stem cell-like memory, central memory and naive cells were sorted. The whole isolated RNA underwent reverse transcription, so sequencing captured expressed TCRB transcripts. The table came from immunoSEQ multiplex PCR; TCRdb's copy has only in-frame clones and leaves some out. The sample includes some 660,000 clones, over 11% of them seen just once. The CDR3 runs 13 residues. Per the germline V gene, CDR1 is SGDLS and CDR2 is YYNGEE. The V and J ends lost 3 bases and 6 bases respectively, with 10 bases between them. A note on this clone: No antigen is known for it.

Study-wide points: Type 1 diabetes patients had VDJ junctions that carried fewer insertions and more deletions. Type 1 diabetes patients had moderately but significantly shorter TCRB CDR3s in all four CD4+ subsets.

The V call is TRBV9, the J call TRBJ1-5, with a weak D call TRBD1 (5 bases). Sequencing input: naive CD4+ T cells from blood. This TCR was sampled from a man aged 18-30 years with type 1 diabetes. CDR3 sequence (DNA): TGTGCCAGCAGCGAGGGACCAGGTCAGCCCCAGCATTTT. This encodes CASSEGPGQPQHF.